The 32 T cell receptor beta chains below come from one sample, sequenced in a study of a mutant IDH1 vaccine in newly diagnosed glioma. Some clones are missing from TCRdb's copy, which holds only in-frame ones; the method was immunoSEQ multiplex PCR. The sample shows approximately 35,000 clones, approximately 53% of them seen only once. These TCRs' antigens remain unknown. Sample time point: week 5, during vaccination. Vaccinated patients received 300 ug of mutant IDH1 20-mer peptide per dose, with topical imiquimod. The specimen comprised PBMCs, sampled from a glioma patient whose treatment included an IDH1 peptide vaccine. The receptors here all came from a woman under 30 with glioma.

The chain employs TRBV15 and TRBJ1-5; no firm D call. Trimming removed 8 bases from V and 4 bases from J, with 18 bases in between. The CDR3 loop spans 15 amino acids. From germline, CDR1 is LNHNV and CDR2 YYDKDF (reference sequence). The CDR3 sequence is CATEQSFKGNQPQHF. CDR3 nucleotide sequence: TGTGCCACCGAGCAGTCCTTCAAAGGAAATCAGCCCCAGCATTTT. Full variable domain (remainder filled in from reference TRBV15 and TRBJ1-5): DAMVIQNPRYQVTQFGKPVTLSCSQTLNHNVMYWYQQKSSQAPKLLFHYYDKDFNNEADTPDNFQSRRPNTSFCFLDIRSPGLGDTAMYLCATEQSFKGNQPQHFGDGTRLSIL.

This clone was observed a few times. V gene TRBV5-6 combines with J gene TRBJ1-3; maybe TRBD1 (6 bases). Trimming took off 1 base at V and 6 bases at J, with 11 bases between the two ends. CDR3 length: 14 amino acids. The germline V gene encodes CDR1 SGHDT and CDR2 YYEEEE. The CDR3, as DNA: TGTGCCAGCAGCTTGAACAGGGCACAAAACACCATATATTTT. Protein product: CASSLNRAQNTIYF.

The chain has TRBV11-2 and TRBJ1-2, with TRBD1 matching 8 bases. V gave up 2 bases and J gave up 8 bases; unmatched junction bases: 13. Germline CDR1 is SGHAT and CDR2 is FQNNGV. The CDR3 has 16 residues. The CDR3 region has the DNA TGTGCCAGCAGCTTAACCAAGAGGACAGGGTCGTGGGGCTACACCTTC. Protein sequence: CASSLTKRTGSWGYTF.

The gene calls are TRBV28 and TRBJ1-4, with a tentative D call TRBD1 (6 bases). Trimming took 1 base from V and 8 from J, leaving 11 bases between them. CDR1 is MDHEN and CDR2 is SYDVKM in the germline V gene. The CDR3 extends over 14 amino acids. The CDR3 nucleotides are TGTGCCAGCAGTTTATCCACAGGGTGGGAAAAACTGTTTTTT. Residues: CASSLSTGWEKLFF.

The table lists this clone with a few counts. V and J are TRBV4-2 and TRBJ2-6, with D perhaps matching TRBD1 (5 bases). V gave up 0 bases and J gave up 2 bases, with 8 bases separating them. CDR3 size: 16 residues. In germline, CDR1 is LGHNA, CDR2 YNFKEQ. The CDR3 region is CASSQDAGTGANVLTF. The CDR3 nucleotides read TGTGCCAGCAGCCAAGATGCAGGGACTGGGGCCAACGTCCTGACTTTC.

The chain couples TRBV12-5 to TRBJ1-5; D ambiguous. The CDR3 is 12 residues long. Germline V gene data show CDR1 as LGHNT and CDR2 as FRNRAP. The V gene lost 3 bases and the J gene lost 7 bases, with 7 bases spanning the gap. CDR3 residues: CASGFPGQPQHF. CDR3 in DNA: TGTGCTAGTGGTTTTCCGGGCCAGCCCCAGCATTTT.

This chain connects TRBV19 to TRBJ2-6; D is possibly TRBD2 (6 bases). The CDR3 has 16 residues. Germline V gene data show CDR1 as LNHDA and CDR2 as SQIVND (reference sequence). Trimming removed 3 bases from V and 0 bases from J, with 9 bases in between. The DNA of the CDR3 is TGTGCCAGTAGTATTAAGGGAGGCTCTGGGGCCAACGTCCTGACTTTC. It codes for CASSIKGGSGANVLTF.

The chain has TRBV9 and TRBJ2-1, with 7 bases matching TRBD2. The V and J ends lost 4 bases and 2 bases, in that order; junction bases with no gene match: 15. Germline CDR1 and CDR2: SGDLS and YYNGEE. The CDR3 contains 18 residues. CDR3 sequence reads: CASSTRERAGPTYNEQFF. CDR3 in DNA: TGTGCCAGCAGCACCCGAGAGAGAGCGGGACCAACCTACAATGAGCAGTTCTTC.

The V call is TRBV4-3, the J call TRBJ2-7, with D tentatively TRBD1 or TRBD2 (5 bases each). Germline assignment: CDR1 LGHNA and CDR2 YSLEER. This CDR3 has 13 residues. V was shortened by 0 bases and J by 3 bases, with 6 bases between the two germline ends. The CDR3 region has the DNA TGCGCCAGCAGCCAAGATGGGGGCTACGAGCAGTACTTC. This sequence encodes CASSQDGGYEQYF.

The chain employs TRBV6-5 and TRBJ1-2; TRBD1 agrees at 7 bases. Germline lookup yields CDR1 MNHEY and CDR2 SVGAGI. The V segment lost 5 bases and the J segment 3 bases; nucleotides outside the gene matches: 6. The CDR3 runs to 14 residues. The CDR3, as DNA: TGTGCCAGCAGTCTACGGACAGGAGACTATGGCTACACCTTC. This sequence encodes CASSLRTGDYGYTF.

CDR3 protein: CASSLWSGGTYNEQFF. The DNA for the CDR3 is TGTGCCAGCAGTTTATGGTCGGGAGGTACCTACAATGAGCAGTTCTTC. The chain recombines TRBV28 with TRBJ2-1, with 7 bases matching TRBD2. Looked up from germline, CDR1 is MDHEN and CDR2 is SYDVKM. Germline trimming cut 0 bases from V and 2 bases from J; bases unmatched to any gene: 4. The CDR3 loop spans 16 amino acids. Full variable domain (outside the CDR3, taken from reference TRBV28 and TRBJ2-1): DVKVTQSSRYLVKRTGEKVFLECVQDMDHENMFWYRQDPGLGLRLIYFSYDVKMKEKGDIPEGYSVSREKKERFSLILESASTNQTSMYLCASSLWSGGTYNEQFFGPGTRLTVL.

The rearrangement uses TRBV7-2 and TRBJ1-2, with D possibly being TRBD1 (6 bases). Trimming took off 3 bases at V and 7 bases at J, with 12 bases between the two ends. CDR1 and CDR2 from the germline V gene are SGHTA and FQGNSA. This CDR3 has 13 amino acids. The chain's CDR3 is CASSLGGLPGYTF. CDR3 nucleotides: TGTGCCAGCAGCTTGGGGGGGCTCCCTGGCTACACCTTC.

The chain is built from TRBV6-1 and TRBJ1-5, with D possibly TRBD1 on 5 matching bases. The CDR3 spans 16 residues. Trimming left V 2 bases short and J 7 bases short, with 18 bases between. The germline gives CDR1 MNHNS, CDR2 SASEGT. The CDR3 DNA follows: TGTGCCAGCAGTGAATGGGGGGGGGTGAGTGGCCAGCCCCAGCATTTT. Protein sequence: CASSEWGGVSGQPQHF.

This clone showed up just a few times. The genes are TRBV29-1 and TRBJ2-3, with D unclear. Trimming pared 7 bases from V and 3 bases from J, leaving 8 bases between. Germline loops: CDR1 SQVTM, CDR2 ANQGSEA. This CDR3 has 11 residues. The CDR3 is CSARRTDTQYF. CDR3 DNA sequence: TGCAGCGCCCGTCGTACAGATACGCAGTATTTT.

The genes are TRBV5-6 and TRBJ2-4; D may be TRBD2 (5 bases). Trimming cost V 3 bases and J 7 bases, with 23 bases left between them. The CDR3 sequence is 17 residues long. The V gene's germline CDR1 is SGHDT and CDR2 YYEEEE. This CDR3 is CASSSSQTRPTVNIQYF. CDR3 coding DNA: TGTGCCAGCAGCTCCTCACAAACTAGACCGACCGTTAACATTCAGTACTTC.

The chain couples TRBV7-2 to TRBJ2-2; D not resolved. Germline V CDR1 and CDR2: SGHTA, FQGNSA. Trimming took off 4 bases at V and 4 bases at J, with 10 bases between the two ends. CDR3 length: 14 amino acids. The CDR3 reads CASSSVATTGELFF. CDR3 nucleotide sequence: TGTGCCAGCAGCTCCGTAGCCACCACCGGGGAGCTGTTTTTT.

This rearrangement joins TRBV14 to TRBJ2-3, with D possibly matching TRBD2 (5 bases). Deletions cut 1 base from V and 1 base from J, with 12 bases between. This CDR3 region has 16 residues. Germline loops: CDR1 SGHDN, CDR2 FVKESK. CDR3 protein: CASSQGGRLRTDTQYF. The CDR3 DNA reads TGTGCCAGCAGCCAAGGAGGGAGATTACGCACAGATACGCAGTATTTT.

This chain connects TRBV7-2 to TRBJ2-3; TRBD2 matches 8 bases. Germline values: CDR1 SGHTA, CDR2 FQGNSA. V shed 1 base and J 3 bases; nucleotides not matched to a gene: 3. The CDR3 sequence is 15 residues long. The CDR3 here is CASSLEAGGTDTQYF. The CDR3 DNA is TGTGCCAGCAGCTTAGAGGCGGGGGGAACAGATACGCAGTATTTT.

This clone was seen only a few times. The rearrangement joins TRBV7-2 to TRBJ1-5; D unresolved. CDR3 length: 15 residues. Germline lookup yields CDR1 SGHTA and CDR2 FQGNSA. Trimming removed 1 base at V and 8 bases at J, with 15 bases between. The CDR3 DNA is TGTGCCAGCAGCTTAGGTACCGGGTCTTTGGAGCCCCAGCATTTT. Its translation: CASSLGTGSLEPQHF.

This clone has just a few counts. The chain joins TRBV6-6 to TRBJ1-2, with a weak D call TRBD1 (6 bases). This CDR3 region has 15 residues. From germline, CDR1 is MNHNY and CDR2 SVGAGI (reference sequence). Trimming took 8 bases from V and 0 from J, leaving 16 bases between them. Here the CDR3 reads CASRTGTSTNYGYTF. The CDR3 DNA is TGTGCCAGCCGAACGGGGACATCGACTAACTATGGCTACACCTTC.

The rearrangement links TRBV5-1 to TRBJ2-5; D is ambiguous. Germline CDR1 is SGHRS and CDR2 is YFSETQ. The V end lost 0 bases, the J end lost 2 bases, and 8 bases lay between the germline ends. The CDR3 contains 14 residues. The CDR3, as DNA: TGCGCCAGCAGCTTGGCAGGCATACAAGAGACCCAGTACTTC. The encoded protein is CASSLAGIQETQYF.

The V gene is TRBV4-2, the J gene TRBJ2-3; 11 bases map to TRBD2. The J segment lost 6 bases and the V segment lost 1 base, leaving 12 bases of the junction unmatched. Germline-derived CDR1 and CDR2 are LGHNA and YNFKEQ. This CDR3 spans 18 amino acids. This chain's CDR3 is CASSQGAHLAGGSDTQYF. In DNA, the CDR3 is TGTGCCAGCAGCCAAGGGGCCCATCTAGCGGGAGGCTCCGATACGCAGTATTTT.

This sequence joins TRBV15 and TRBJ1-1; D remains ambiguous. Germline V gives CDR1 LNHNV, CDR2 YYDKDF (reference sequence). Trimming stripped 5 bases from V and 4 bases from J, with 11 bases between. The CDR3 has 13 residues. The chain's CDR3 is CATSEGVGTEAFF. CDR3 coding DNA: TGTGCCACCAGCGAGGGAGTGGGCACTGAAGCTTTCTTT.

This clone appeared a few times. This sequence joins TRBV7-9 and TRBJ1-5; D is unclear. Looked up from germline, CDR1 is SEHNR and CDR2 is FQNEAQ (reference sequence). This CDR3 has 17 amino acids. The V end was cut by 4 bases, the J end by 7 bases, with 23 bases between. DNA for the CDR3: TGTGCCAGCAGCTCGAAACACGAGAACAGCGGAGTGCAGCCCCAGCATTTT. As protein: CASSSKHENSGVQPQHF.

The rearrangement joins TRBV2 to TRBJ2-1; no clear D gene. CDR1 and CDR2 from the germline V gene are SNHLY and FYNNEI. This CDR3 is built from 15 residues. V lost 6 bases, J lost 8 bases, and 20 bases lay in between. The CDR3 DNA follows: TGTGCCAGCAGAGAGTTCGAAGGTAGCATAGATGAGCAGTTCTTC. Translating gives CASREFEGSIDEQFF.

The gene calls are TRBV13 and TRBJ2-1, with TRBD1 matching over 7 bases. Germline CDR1 is PRHDT and CDR2 is FYEKMQ (reference sequence). This CDR3 has 15 amino acids. Germline trimming cut 8 bases from V and 4 bases from J; bases unmatched to any gene: 11. This CDR3 is CASPRDSARYNEQFF. The CDR3 DNA sequence: TGTGCCAGCCCTCGGGACAGCGCTCGGTACAATGAGCAGTTCTTC.

This clone was seen more than once but under ten times. J is TRBJ1-1 and V is TRBV6-1, with 8 bases fitting TRBD1. The CDR3 contains 12 residues. Germline V gene sequence: CDR1 MNHNS, CDR2 SASEGT. In DNA form, the CDR3 reads TGTAGTTCCGGACAGGGCGGCACTGAAGCTTTCTTT. Translation: CSSGQGGTEAFF.

J is TRBJ1-4 and V is TRBV6-1; 10 positions match TRBD1. Trimming cost V 2 bases and J 10 bases; bases outside gene matches: 10. The CDR3 runs 16 residues. Germline V gene sequence: CDR1 MNHNS, CDR2 SASEGT. The CDR3 region has the DNA TGTGCCAGCAGTGAAAATTGGGACAGGGGTAATCGAAAACTGTTTTTT. Residues: CASSENWDRGNRKLFF.

This clone occurred a few times. This sample also contains other DNA sequences that code for the same CDR3. The chain combines TRBV20-1 with TRBJ1-1; D is unclear. This CDR3 spans 11 amino acids. Trimming pared 7 bases from V and 0 bases from J, leaving 6 bases between. Germline V gene lookup returns CDR1 DFQATT and CDR2 SNEGSKA (reference sequence). CDR3: CSGWLNTEAFF. In nucleotides, the CDR3 is TGCAGTGGGTGGTTGAACACTGAAGCTTTCTTT.

The chain uses TRBV11-3 and TRBJ1-1; maybe TRBD1 (5 bases). The CDR3 contains 15 residues. Per the germline V gene, CDR1 is SGHNT and CDR2 is YENEEA. V was clipped by 6 bases and J by 0 bases, with 14 bases between them. The CDR3 region has the DNA TGTGCCAGCAGTTATTACGACAGCTTGAACACTGAAGCTTTCTTT. Protein product: CASSYYDSLNTEAFF.

This clone was seen a few times. The genes are TRBV30 and TRBJ2-3, with D hard to call. The CDR3 is 14 amino acids. From germline, CDR1 is GTSNPN and CDR2 SVGIG (reference sequence). V gave up 3 bases and J gave up 2 bases, with 12 bases separating them. In nucleotides, the CDR3 is TGTGCCTGGAGCGCCAATAAGATCACAGATACGCAGTATTTT. Its protein product is CAWSANKITDTQYF.

This clone was counted between two and nine times. V and J are TRBV2 and TRBJ1-1, with a possible D match to TRBD1 (5 bases). The CDR3 contains 15 residues. Germline-derived CDR1 and CDR2 are SNHLY and FYNNEI. With 4 bases removed from V and 4 bases from J, the gap between germline ends came to 16 bases. The CDR3 is CASSGGFPPVTEAFF. The CDR3 bases are TGTGCCAGCAGTGGGGGCTTCCCTCCGGTCACTGAAGCTTTCTTT.